This T cell receptor beta chain was recovered during a study of blood T cell repertoires in COVID-19. Study in general: There were acute and convalescent COVID-19 samples, and they came from the United States, Italy and Spain. T cells, B-cell-depleted T cells, or PBMCs provided the cDNA or gDNA that served as material.

The CDR3 is 15 amino acids. Germline CDR1 SSHAT, CDR2 FNYEAQ (reference sequence). In regard to this clone: Sequence at one end of the junction differs from germline and may be a read error.

How the authors handled the data: Reference gene primer amplification yielded estimated nucleated cell counts. Profiling relied on immunoSEQ multiplex PCR, and the TCRdb table lists in-frame clones only, not all of them. Clonal size and the V and J genes are those of that table, whereas D and trimming came from the DNA. In the table there are tens of thousands of clones, 65% to 85% of which are singletons. Sequences were obtained from peripheral blood. This chain links TRBV7-7 with TRBJ2-1; D is ambiguous. This clonotype originated in an older woman with acute or convalescent COVID-19. CDR3 coding DNA: TGTGCTAGCAGCCCCGTAACAGACTCCTACAATGAGCAGTTCTTC. Residues: CASSPVTDSYNEQFF.